A single sample gave rise to the 11 T cell receptor beta chains below, sequenced in a study of CD8 T cells in Susac syndrome. RNA, at about 0.45 to 1 ug, was reverse transcribed with random hexamers. TCRdb reprocessed the immunoSEQ multiplex PCR reads with MiXCR, giving one entry per CDR3 protein. Found here are approximately 160,000 distinct CDR3 sequences, 85% to 95% of them singletons; the top ten hold more than 0.11%. The sequenced sample was CD4+ T cells from PBMCs. Receptor source: a human donor in good health.

This rearrangement joins TRBV29-1 to TRBJ2-3, with no clear D. There are 11 residues in the CDR3. V gave up 7 bases and J gave up 6 bases, with 11 bases separating them. Per the germline V gene, CDR1 is SQVTM and CDR2 is ANQGSEA. The CDR3 DNA follows: TGCAGCGCTGAGTGGCGCGATACGCAGTATTTT. Translating gives CSAEWRDTQYF.

The chain combines TRBV5-1 with TRBJ1-2; maybe TRBD1 (5 bases). The V gene lost 4 bases and the J gene lost 8 bases, with 21 bases spanning the gap. CDR3 length: 15 residues. Germline CDR1 is SGHRS and CDR2 is YFSETQ. CDR3 protein: CASSALPGQGGGYTF. The DNA of the CDR3 is TGCGCCAGCAGCGCGTTACCGGGCCAGGGTGGAGGCTACACCTTC.

The chain carries TRBV18 and TRBJ1-6; D is possibly TRBD1 (6 bases). Trimming took 4 bases from V and 0 from J, leaving 10 bases between them. The CDR3 runs 16 residues. Germline V gene data show CDR1 as KGHSH and CDR2 as LQKENI. In DNA form, the CDR3 reads TGTGCCAGCTCACTCGCGACAGGCTCCTATAATTCACCCCTCCACTTT. Amino acids: CASSLATGSYNSPLHF. The variable domain in full, completed from reference TRBV18 and TRBJ1-6, reads NAGVMQNPRHLVRRRGQEARLRCSPMKGHSHVYWYRQLPEEGLKFMVYLQKENIIDESGMPKERFSAEFPKEGPSILRIQQVVRGDSAAYFCASSLATGSYNSPLHFGNGTRLTVT.

About this clonotype: One end of the junction is discordant with germline, which a read error may explain. The chain uses TRBV7-3 and TRBJ2-7; TRBD1 aligns across 8 bases. Germline V gene data show CDR1 as SGHTA and CDR2 as FQGTGA. The CDR3 extends over 14 amino acids. The CDR3 is CASSVTGGSNEQYF. The CDR3, as DNA: TGTGCCAGCAGCGTAACAGGGGGTAGCAACGAGCAGTACTTC.

In nucleotides, the CDR3 is TGTGCCAGCAGCCTCCCGGGGAGGGGCGACTACGAGCAGTACTTC. Amino acid sequence: CASSLPGRGDYEQYF. The genes are TRBV7-8 and TRBJ2-7; TRBD2 matches at 7 bases. The CDR3 runs 15 residues. After removal of 5 bases from V and 3 bases from J, the junction contained 10 bases not matched to a gene. CDR1 SGHVS and CDR2 FQNEAQ come from the germline V gene.

This clonotype came up once. The rearrangement uses TRBV10-3 and TRBJ2-3, with 8 bases identical to TRBD2. J was trimmed by 0 bases and V by 11 bases; bases with no gene match: 10. The V gene's germline CDR1 is ENHRY and CDR2 SYGVKD. The CDR3 contains 15 residues. The CDR3 loop reads CAAARTSTSTDTQYF. DNA of the CDR3: TGTGCCGCCGCCCGGACTAGCACCAGCACAGATACGCAGTATTTT.

This chain links TRBV29-1 with TRBJ2-2; 9 positions agree with TRBD2. This CDR3 has 16 amino acids. Germline-derived CDR1 and CDR2 are SQVTM and ANQGSEA. The ends lost 7 bases at V and 6 bases at J; junction bases unmatched: 15. This chain's CDR3 is CSARRGRGGLAGELFF. Written as DNA, the CDR3 is TGCAGCGCCCGCCGGGGGCGGGGGGGCCTGGCCGGGGAGCTGTTTTTT.

The V and J genes are TRBV2 and TRBJ2-3; the match to TRBD2 covers 14 bases. The CDR3 has 16 amino acids. V gave up 5 bases and J gave up 4 bases; unmatched junction bases: 5. CDR1 and CDR2 from the germline V gene are SNHLY and FYNNEI. The CDR3 DNA reads TGTGCCAGCAGTCCGGGACTAGCGGGGGCGGCAGATACGCAGTATTTT. It is translated as CASSPGLAGAADTQYF.

This clonotype was counted a single time. The chain joins TRBV5-1 to TRBJ1-5; D is undetermined. The CDR3 sequence is 14 residues long. Germline CDR1 SGHRS, CDR2 YFSETQ. Trimming took off 0 bases at V and 4 bases at J, with 8 bases between the two ends. The CDR3 region is CASSLDAGNQPQHF. The DNA of the CDR3 is TGCGCCAGCAGCTTGGATGCGGGGAATCAGCCCCAGCATTTT.

The chain joins TRBV12-3 or TRBV12-4 to TRBJ1-2; the D is unclear. Deletions cut 10 bases from V and 0 bases from J, with 12 bases between. This CDR3 region has 13 residues. CDR3 in DNA: TGTGCCACCGTCACCGGGCCTAACTATGGCTACACCTTC. This encodes CATVTGPNYGYTF.

The rearrangement uses TRBV21-1 and TRBJ1-2. TRBV21-1 is reported as a pseudogene. The length of the CDR3 is 15 residues. CDR3 DNA sequence: TGTGCCAGCAGCAAAACGCCCGGCGGTAGAGGTGGCTACACCTTC. As protein: CASSKTPGGRGGYTF.